This record looks at one TCR beta chain sequence and its context. The data stem from a study of CXCR3-negative and CXCR3-positive naive CD8 T cells. Across the whole study: Per-library TRB read counts averaged about 1.5 +/- 0.3 million, adding up to around 140 million in total.

The CDR3 sequence is 14 residues long. The germline V gene has CDR1 SQVTM and CDR2 ANQGSEA. The libraries of TRB cDNA were constructed through 5' RACE using UMI labels. TCRdb re-called the 5' RACE reads; one entry per CDR3 protein, DNA not given. Seen in this sample are about 53,000 distinct CDR3 sequences; the ten most common clones hold approximately 0.42%. Source material: naive CXCR3- CD8+ T cells from blood. The subset is: CD45RO-CCR7+CD27+CD95- naive CD8+ T cells lacking CXCR3 (TNR3-). This sequence joins TRBV29-1 and TRBJ2-2; as DNA is missing, the TRBD1 call by TCRdb cannot be tested. The receptor was isolated from a human donor in good health. Some clones in this sample may be carry-over from other donors' samples. CDR3 region: CSVGGTGNTGELFF.